This T cell receptor beta chain comes out of a study of early stage breast cancer tumors. Broader study findings: Bulk DNA sequencing of unsorted cells missed chain pairing and markers. Blood repertoires resembled normal breast more than tumor.

About 18-50 mg of tumor tissue was diced per sample. Each sample had two DNA replicates, about 0.47 ug blood or about 1.5 ug tissue. Clones were read by immunoSEQ multiplex PCR, and TCRdb kept only the in-frame ones, dropping some. This sample has around 31,000 clones, with just under 75% found just once. J gave up 0 bases and V 4 bases, and 17 bases lay outside the gene matches. The CDR3 length is 20 residues. A note on this clone: The antigen is undetermined.

Sequencing used breast tumor tissue. This rearrangement joins TRBV23-1 to TRBJ1-5, with 8 bases identical to TRBD1. TRBV23-1 is placed among ORFs of uncertain function. This receptor was obtained from a person aged 30-39 years with breast cancer. As DNA, the CDR3 is TGCGCCAGCAGTCCGTTCTCAAAGGACAGGGTGGGTTATAGCAATCAGCCCCAGCATTTT. This gives the protein CASSPFSKDRVGYSNQPQHF.